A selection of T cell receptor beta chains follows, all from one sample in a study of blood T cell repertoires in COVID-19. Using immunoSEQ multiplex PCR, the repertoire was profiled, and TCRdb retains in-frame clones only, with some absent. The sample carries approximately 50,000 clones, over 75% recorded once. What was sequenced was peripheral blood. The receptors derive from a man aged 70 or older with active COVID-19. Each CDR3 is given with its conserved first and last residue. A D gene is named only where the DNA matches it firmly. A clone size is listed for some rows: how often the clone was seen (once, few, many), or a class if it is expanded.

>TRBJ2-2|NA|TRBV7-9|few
TGTGCCAGCAGCTTGGTAGACACCGGGGAGCTGTTTTTT
CASSLVDTGELFF
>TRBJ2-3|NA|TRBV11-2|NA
TGTGCCAGCAGCTTATTCGGCGGGGATACGCAGTATTTT
CASSLFGGDTQYF
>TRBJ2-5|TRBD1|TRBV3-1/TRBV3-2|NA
TGTGCCAGCAGCCAAGATTCTTGGGGGGGGACAGGGGGCCAAGGGACCCAGTACTTC
CASSQDSWGGTGGQGTQYF
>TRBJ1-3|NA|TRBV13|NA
TGTGCCAGCAGCAACCAGGGAGGTGGAAACACCATATATTTT
CASSNQGGGNTIYF
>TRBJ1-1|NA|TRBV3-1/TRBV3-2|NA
TGTGCCAGCAGCCGGCGTTCAGGCCACGGGAACACTGAAGCTTTCTTT
CASSRRSGHGNTEAFF
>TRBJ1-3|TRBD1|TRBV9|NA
TGTGCCAGCAGCGGGACAGGGAGGGACATATATTTT
CASSGTGRDIYF
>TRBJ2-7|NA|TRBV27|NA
TGTGCCAGCAGTCTAACAGATATCTCCTACGAGCAGTACTTC
CASSLTDISYEQYF
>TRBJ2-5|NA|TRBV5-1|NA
TGCGCCAGCAGCTTGGCTTCCCGGGGCCAAGAGACCCAGTACTTC
CASSLASRGQETQYF
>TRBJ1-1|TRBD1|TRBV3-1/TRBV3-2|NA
TGTGCCAGCAGCCACGGCGGACAGGGAGAGGCTTTCTTT
CASSHGGQGEAFF
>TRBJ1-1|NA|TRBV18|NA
TGTGCCAGCTCACCAGGGCTGAACACTGAAGCTTTCTTT
CASSPGLNTEAFF
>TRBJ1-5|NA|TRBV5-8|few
TGTGCCAGCAGCTTGTCCAGGATCAATCAGCCCCAGCATTTT
CASSLSRINQPQHF
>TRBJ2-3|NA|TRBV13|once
TGTGCCAGCAGCTTAGGTCAGGGCACAGATACGCAGTATTTT
CASSLGQGTDTQYF
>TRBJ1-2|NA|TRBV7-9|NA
TGTGCCAGCAGCTTATCGGGTCGCTCTAACTATGGCTACACCTTC
CASSLSGRSNYGYTF
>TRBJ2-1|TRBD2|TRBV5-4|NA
TGTGCCAGCAGCCGATTTTCGGGGGGGGTCGGGAATGAGCAGTTCTTC
CASSRFSGGVGNEQFF
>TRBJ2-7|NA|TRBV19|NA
TGTGCCAGTAGTATCATCCCAGGGTCCTACGAGCAGTACTTC
CASSIIPGSYEQYF
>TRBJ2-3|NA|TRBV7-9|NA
TGTGCCAGCAGCTTAGGACGGGCAGATACGCAGTATTTT
CASSLGRADTQYF
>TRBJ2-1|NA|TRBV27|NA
TGTGCCAGCAGTTTTCTCGGGGGTCTGGATGAGCAGTTCTTC
CASSFLGGLDEQFF
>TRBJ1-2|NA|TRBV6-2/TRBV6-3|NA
TGTGCCAGCAGTTCGGGACCCTGGGGGCTCCGAATAAGTGGCTACACCTTC
CASSSGPWGLRISGYTF
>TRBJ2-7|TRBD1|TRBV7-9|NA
TGTGCCAGCAGCTTAGCCACCGGGACAGGGTCCTACGAGCAGTACTTC
CASSLATGTGSYEQYF
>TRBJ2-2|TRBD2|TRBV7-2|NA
TGTGCCAGCAGCCCCAGCGGGGGGGCCACCGGGGAGCTGTTTTTT
CASSPSGGATGELFF
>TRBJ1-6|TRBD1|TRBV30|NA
TGTGCCTGGAGTCCGCGGGGAGGACAGGCGAACTCCTATAATTCACCCCTCCACTTT
CAWSPRGGQANSYNSPLHF
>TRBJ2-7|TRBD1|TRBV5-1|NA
TGCGCCAGCAGCTGGGGACAGGGCGGGGAGCAGTACTTC
CASSWGQGGEQYF
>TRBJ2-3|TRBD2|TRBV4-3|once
TGCGCCAGCAGCCAAAACCCGGGAGGGGCCCCAGATACGCAGTATTTT
CASSQNPGGAPDTQYF
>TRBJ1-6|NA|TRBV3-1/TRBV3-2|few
TGTGCCAGCAGCCAAGATGCGGGTCTAGCCTATAATTCACCCCTCCACTTT
CASSQDAGLAYNSPLHF
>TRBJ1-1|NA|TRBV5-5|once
TGTGCCAGCAGCTTGGCACCAGGGGAGCGCACTGAAGCTTTCTTT
CASSLAPGERTEAFF
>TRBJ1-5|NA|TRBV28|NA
TGTGCCAGCAGTTTATTCGACAGAAATCAGCCCCAGCATTTT
CASSLFDRNQPQHF
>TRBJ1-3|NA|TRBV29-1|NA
TGCAGCGTTACGGGGGGGCGGGAATCAGAAAACACCATATATTTT
CSVTGGRESENTIYF
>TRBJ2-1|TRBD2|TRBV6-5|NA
TGTGCCAGCAGTCCGACTAGCGGGGGTGGGTCGGAGCAGTTCTTC
CASSPTSGGGSEQFF
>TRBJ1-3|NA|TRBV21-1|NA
TGTGCCAGCAGCAAACCCTCCGGGACAGGGGAAGGAAACACCATATATTTT
CASSKPSGTGEGNTIYF
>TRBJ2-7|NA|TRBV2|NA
TGTGCCAGCAGCCTTCTGACAGACTACGAGCAGTACTTC
CASSLLTDYEQYF
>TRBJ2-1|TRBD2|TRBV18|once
TGTGCCAGCTCACCACCGTCAGCGGGGGGGTCCAATGAGCAGTTCTTC
CASSPPSAGGSNEQFF
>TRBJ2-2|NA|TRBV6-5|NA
TGTGCCACCAGGAAAGGGGGACGAGAAACCGGGGAGCTGTTTTTT
CATRKGGRETGELFF
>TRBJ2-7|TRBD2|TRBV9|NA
TGTGCCAGCAGCGTAGGAGTAGCGGGGGCCTACGAGCAGTACTTC
CASSVGVAGAYEQYF
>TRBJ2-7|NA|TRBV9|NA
TGTGCCAGCAGCGTAACAGGGGTGGGGGGCTACGAGCAGTACTTC
CASSVTGVGGYEQYF
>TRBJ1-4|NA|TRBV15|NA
TGTGCCACCAGCAGAGACGGACAGTATGGTGAAAAACTGTTTTTT
CATSRDGQYGEKLFF
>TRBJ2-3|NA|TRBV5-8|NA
TGTGCCAGCAGCTTCATGGGGAGTACAGATACGCAGTATTTT
CASSFMGSTDTQYF
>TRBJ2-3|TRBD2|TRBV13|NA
TGTGCCAGCAGCTCCATAGCGGGGGGGCGGCCAGATACGCAGTATTTT
CASSSIAGGRPDTQYF
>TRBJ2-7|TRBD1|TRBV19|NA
TGTGCCAGTAGTATAGTGTTACAGGGGAGCAACGAGCAGTACTTC
CASSIVLQGSNEQYF
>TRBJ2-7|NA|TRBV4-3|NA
TGCGCCAGCAGCCAAGCGTTTCCAGGGGCGAGGGAGCAGTACTTC
CASSQAFPGAREQYF
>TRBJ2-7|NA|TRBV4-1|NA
TGCGCCAGCAGCCATGGACAGCAATCGTACGAGCAGTACTTC
CASSHGQQSYEQYF
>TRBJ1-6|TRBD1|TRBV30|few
TGTGCCTGGAGTGCCCCCGACAGGGGGGATAATTCACCCCTCCACTTT
CAWSAPDRGDNSPLHF
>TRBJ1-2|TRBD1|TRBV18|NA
TGTGCCAGCTCCCCTCTGCCGGGACAGAGAGGGGGTTGGGGCTACACCTTC
CASSPLPGQRGGWGYTF
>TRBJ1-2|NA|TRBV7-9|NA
TGTGCCAGCAGCCTGCAGAACTATGGCTACACCTTC
CASSLQNYGYTF
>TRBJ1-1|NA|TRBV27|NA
TGTGCCAGCAGACCACACCAGAACACTGAAGCTTTCTTT
CASRPHQNTEAFF
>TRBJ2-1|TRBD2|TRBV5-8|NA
TGTGCCAGCAGACGAAAGCGGGGGGGCCGAGATGAGCAGTTCTTC
CASRRKRGGRDEQFF
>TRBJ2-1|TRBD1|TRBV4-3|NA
TGCGCCAGCAGCCACCGGACAGGCTACAATGAGCAGTTCTTC
CASSHRTGYNEQFF
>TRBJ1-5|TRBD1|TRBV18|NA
TGTGCCAGCTCACCACCGAGGGGACAGGGGTACCAGCCCCAGCATTTT
CASSPPRGQGYQPQHF
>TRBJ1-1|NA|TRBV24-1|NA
TGTGCCACCAGTGATTTGAACTTAGCAGCTTTCTTT
CATSDLNLAAFF
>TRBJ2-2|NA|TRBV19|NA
TGTGCCAGTAGTATAGGCTATCACACCGGGGAGCTGTTTTTT
CASSIGYHTGELFF
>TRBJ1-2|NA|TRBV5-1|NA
TGCGCCAGCAGCTCGGCAGGGGATGGCTACACCTTC
CASSSAGDGYTF